These T cell receptor beta chains were read from a single sample in a study of T-cell reconstitution after alpha-beta-depleted transplantation in children. TCRdb processed the PCR reads anew with MiXCR; each CDR3 protein has one entry. The sample shows under 450,000 distinct CDR3 sequences, less than 15% of them seen only once. The specimen was PBMCs, collected from the stem cell graft. These receptor sequences come from a human donor who donated a stem cell graft to a child with Fanconi anemia. The CDR3 runs from the conserved cysteine through the conserved F or W. The D gene is left open where the match is weak. The listing skips clone size in some rows; elsewhere it reads once, few, many or a size class.

clone_size,v_call,j_call,d_call,cdr3_aa,cdr3_nt
many,TRBV10-3,TRBJ2-3,TRBD1,CASQDRGRGTDTQYF,TGTGCCTCCCAGGACAGGGGAAGGGGCACAGATACGCAGTATTTT
few,TRBV6-1,TRBJ1-2,-,CASTRGVPTYGYTF,TGTGCCAGCACCCGCGGGGTTCCCACCTATGGCTACACCTTC
few,TRBV19,TRBJ2-6,-,CASSPYPGTFSSGANVLTF,TGTGCCAGTAGTCCCTACCCCGGGACATTTAGCTCTGGGGCCAACGTCCTGACTTTC
many,TRBV7-2,TRBJ2-1,TRBD2,CASSPQTGGSSYNEQFF,TGTGCCAGCAGCCCGCAGACGGGGGGGAGCTCCTACAATGAGCAGTTCTTC
-,TRBV14,TRBJ1-2,-,CASSSFSGGYTF,TGTGCCAGCAGCTCGTTCTCGGGGGGCTACACCTTC
-,TRBV15,TRBJ2-5,-,CATSREWGTQETQYF,TGTGCCACCAGCAGAGAGTGGGGGACCCAAGAGACCCAGTACTTC
-,TRBV30,TRBJ1-2,-,CAWSRGFDGYTF,TGTGCCTGGAGCAGGGGTTTTGATGGCTACACCTTC
-,TRBV18,TRBJ1-1,-,CASSPFYEGNTEAFF,TGTGCCAGCTCACCCTTCTACGAGGGGAACACTGAAGCTTTCTTT
many,TRBV28,TRBJ1-4,-,CASSVNEKLFF,TGTGCCAGCAGTGTGAATGAAAAACTGTTTTTT
-,TRBV24-1,TRBJ2-2,-,CATSGTFNTGELFF,TGTGCCACTTCAGGGACTTTTAACACCGGGGAGCTGTTTTTT
-,TRBV5-1,TRBJ1-4,TRBD1,CASSWGTGRNEKLFF,TGCGCCAGCAGCTGGGGGACAGGGAGAAATGAAAAACTGTTTTTT
few,TRBV29-1,TRBJ2-2,-,CSASGPKSTGELFF,TGCAGCGCCTCGGGACCAAAGTCCACCGGGGAGCTGTTTTTT
many,TRBV18,TRBJ1-1,-,CASSPAGVAYTEAFF,TGTGCCAGCTCACCTGCAGGAGTTGCGTACACTGAAGCTTTCTTT
-,TRBV6-4,TRBJ1-2,-,CASGDGNGYTF,TGTGCCAGCGGTGACGGGAACGGCTACACCTTC
-,TRBV6-1,TRBJ2-5,-,CASTNPGGETQYF,TGTGCCAGCACCAACCCTGGGGGGGAGACCCAGTACTTC
-,TRBV27,TRBJ2-5,-,CASSIQDAWLQTGETQYF,TGTGCCAGCAGTATCCAGGACGCATGGCTCCAAACAGGGGAGACCCAGTACTTC